A selection of T cell receptor beta chains follows, all from one sample in a study of T cell changes during pregnancy in multiple sclerosis. Generated by immunoSEQ multiplex PCR, the TCRdb table keeps only in-frame clones and is missing some. The repertoire holds around 60,000 clones, with 70% to 90% as singletons. The source was peripheral blood, collected in the first trimester of pregnancy. These receptors all stem from a female donor with multiple sclerosis, enrolled in a pregnancy study. Both conserved end residues are part of each CDR3. A D gene is named only where the DNA matches it firmly. Clone size is shown for a subset of rows, as once, few, many or a class of expanded clone.

.,TRBJ1-1,TRBD1,TRBV7-8,CASSLEDRGVKNTEAFF,TGTGCCAGCAGCTTAGAAGACAGGGGGGTCAAGAACACTGAAGCTTTCTTT
.,TRBJ1-1,.,TRBV6-1,CAGEGNTEAFF,TGTGCTGGGGAGGGAAACACTGAAGCTTTCTTT
once,TRBJ1-5,TRBD1,TRBV27,CASSSTPNRGEPQHF,TGTGCCAGCAGCTCCACTCCTAACAGGGGAGAGCCCCAGCATTTT
.,TRBJ2-7,.,TRBV6-5,CASTSQASYEQYF,TGTGCCAGCACCTCACAGGCCTCCTACGAGCAGTACTTC
.,TRBJ1-5,.,TRBV19,CASRRAYSNQPQHF,TGTGCCAGTAGGCGAGCATATAGCAATCAGCCCCAGCATTTT
.,TRBJ1-2,.,TRBV6-5,CASSYSARPDYGYTF,TGTGCCAGCAGTTACTCGGCGAGGCCCGATTATGGCTACACCTTC
.,TRBJ2-7,TRBD2,TRBV6-5,CASSYSGGLGYEQYF,TGTGCCAGCAGTTACTCGGGGGGACTAGGATACGAGCAGTACTTC
.,TRBJ2-6,TRBD2,TRBV5-1,CASSYTGGSGANVLTF,TGCGCCAGCAGCTATACGGGGGGCTCTGGGGCCAACGTCCTGACTTTC
.,TRBJ1-2,TRBD1,TRBV30,CAWTTDRDGYTF,TGTGCCTGGACCACGGACAGGGACGGCTACACCTTC
.,TRBJ1-4,TRBD1,TRBV14,CASSPNFRGQGREKLFF,TGTGCCAGCAGCCCTAATTTTCGGGGACAGGGGAGAGAAAAACTGTTTTTT
.,TRBJ2-7,.,TRBV18,CASSQTSRPGNPYEQYF,TGTGCCAGCTCACAAACCTCCCGTCCAGGGAATCCCTACGAGCAGTACTTC
.,TRBJ1-5,TRBD1,TRBV7-9,CASSLGQGDQPQHF,TGTGCCAGCAGCCTCGGACAGGGAGATCAGCCCCAGCATTTT
.,TRBJ2-2,TRBD2,TRBV5-1,CASSFRLAGGQANTGELFF,TGCGCCAGCAGCTTTCGGCTAGCGGGAGGACAGGCGAACACCGGGGAGCTGTTTTTT
.,TRBJ1-1,.,TRBV2,CASFVLGHDGEAFF,TGTGCCAGCTTTGTACTGGGGCACGACGGAGAAGCTTTCTTT
once,TRBJ2-2,TRBD2,TRBV13,CASSLEAGGTGELFF,TGTGCCAGCAGCTTAGAAGCGGGGGGCACCGGGGAGCTGTTTTTT
.,TRBJ2-3,TRBD2,TRBV6-4,CASSDSPAGGSTDTQYF,TGTGCCAGCAGTGACTCCCCAGCGGGGGGGAGTACAGATACGCAGTATTTT
.,TRBJ2-2,.,TRBV19,CASSIGGLNTGELFF,TGTGCCAGTAGTATCGGCGGGTTGAACACCGGGGAGCTGTTTTTT
.,TRBJ2-5,.,TRBV7-9,CASSLVGRQETQYF,TGTGCCAGCAGCTTAGTGGGCAGGCAAGAGACCCAGTACTTC
.,TRBJ1-2,.,TRBV19,CASSIGDIRSRGYGYTF,TGTGCCAGTAGTATAGGGGACATCCGGTCCCGGGGCTATGGCTACACCTTC
.,TRBJ2-3,TRBD1,TRBV7-9,CASQQGADTQYF,TGTGCCAGCCAACAGGGGGCGGATACGCAGTATTTT
.,TRBJ2-1,TRBD2,TRBV2,CASRGSSGRGNEQFF,TGTGCCAGCAGGGGATCTAGCGGGAGAGGCAATGAGCAGTTCTTC
.,TRBJ1-4,TRBD1,TRBV19,CASRGGWYEKLFF,TGTGCCAGTAGAGGGGGCTGGTATGAAAAACTGTTTTTT
.,TRBJ1-4,.,TRBV30,CAWSVNVFGKLFF,TGTGCCTGGAGTGTAAACGTATTCGGAAAACTGTTTTTT
once,TRBJ1-2,TRBD1,TRBV6-5,CASSYSDRGHGYTF,TGTGCCAGCAGTTACTCGGACAGGGGTCATGGCTACACCTTC
.,TRBJ1-3,.,TRBV18,CASSPLQGGSGNTIYF,TGTGCCAGCTCACCACTCCAGGGCGGTTCTGGAAACACCATATATTTT
.,TRBJ2-3,.,TRBV5-1,CASSSRGSVDNLLNTDTQYF,TGCGCCAGCAGCTCGCGAGGTAGCGTGGATAACCTGCTAAACACAGATACGCAGTATTTT
once,TRBJ1-1,.,TRBV13,CASSFALRVNTEAFF,TGTGCCAGCAGCTTTGCCCTCAGGGTTAACACTGAAGCTTTCTTT
.,TRBJ2-1,TRBD2,TRBV7-3,CASSLTSGGGYEQFF,TGTGCCAGCAGCTTAACTAGCGGGGGGGGGTATGAGCAGTTCTTC
.,TRBJ1-1,.,TRBV28,CASRGGGSYTEAFF,TGTGCCAGCAGGGGAGGGGGGTCCTACACTGAAGCTTTCTTT
.,TRBJ2-3,.,TRBV6-5,CASSYWTLDTQYF,TGTGCCAGCAGTTACTGGACTCTGGATACGCAGTATTTT
.,TRBJ2-1,.,TRBV25-1,CASNGPLTGDEQFF,TGTGCCAGCAATGGGCCCCTAACCGGGGATGAGCAGTTCTTC
.,TRBJ1-5,.,TRBV30,CAWSVRGPQHF,TGTGCCTGGAGTGTACGGGGGCCCCAGCATTTT